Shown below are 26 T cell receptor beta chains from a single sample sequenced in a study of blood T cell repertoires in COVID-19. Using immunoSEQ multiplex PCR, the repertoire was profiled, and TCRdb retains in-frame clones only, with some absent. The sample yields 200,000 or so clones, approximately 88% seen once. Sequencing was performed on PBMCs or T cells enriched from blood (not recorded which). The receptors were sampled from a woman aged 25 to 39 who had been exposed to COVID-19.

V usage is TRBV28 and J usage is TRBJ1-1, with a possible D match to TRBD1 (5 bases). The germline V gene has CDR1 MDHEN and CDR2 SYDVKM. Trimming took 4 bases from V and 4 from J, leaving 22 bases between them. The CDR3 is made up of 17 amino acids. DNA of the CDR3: TGTGCCAGCAGTTCCCTGGCCAGGGTTAGCTCCAGCACTGAAGCTTTCTTT. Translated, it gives CASSSLARVSSSTEAFF.

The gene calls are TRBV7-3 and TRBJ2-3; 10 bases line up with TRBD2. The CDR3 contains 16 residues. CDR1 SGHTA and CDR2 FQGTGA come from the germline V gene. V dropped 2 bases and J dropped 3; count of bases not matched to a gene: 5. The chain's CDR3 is CASSLLAGVSTDTQYF. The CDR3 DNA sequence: TGTGCCAGCAGCTTACTAGCGGGAGTTAGTACAGATACGCAGTATTTT.

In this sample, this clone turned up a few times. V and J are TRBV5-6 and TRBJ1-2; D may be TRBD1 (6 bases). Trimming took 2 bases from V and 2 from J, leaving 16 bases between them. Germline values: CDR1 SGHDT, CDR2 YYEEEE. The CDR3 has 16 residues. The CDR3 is CASSFFPLDRNYGYTF. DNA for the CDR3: TGTGCCAGCAGCTTTTTCCCCTTAGACAGGAACTATGGCTACACCTTC.

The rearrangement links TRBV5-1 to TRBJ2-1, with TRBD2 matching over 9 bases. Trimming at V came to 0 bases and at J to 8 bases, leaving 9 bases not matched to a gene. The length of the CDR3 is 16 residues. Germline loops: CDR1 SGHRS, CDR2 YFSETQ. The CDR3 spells CASSLVEVAGAYEQFF. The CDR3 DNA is TGCGCCAGCAGCTTGGTAGAAGTAGCGGGAGCTTATGAGCAGTTCTTC. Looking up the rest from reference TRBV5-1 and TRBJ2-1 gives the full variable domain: KAGVTQTPRYLIKTRGQQVTLSCSPISGHRSVSWYQQTPGQGLQFLFEYFSETQRNKGNFPGRFSGRQFSNSRSEMNVSTLELGDSALYLCASSLVEVAGAYEQFFGPGTRLTVL.

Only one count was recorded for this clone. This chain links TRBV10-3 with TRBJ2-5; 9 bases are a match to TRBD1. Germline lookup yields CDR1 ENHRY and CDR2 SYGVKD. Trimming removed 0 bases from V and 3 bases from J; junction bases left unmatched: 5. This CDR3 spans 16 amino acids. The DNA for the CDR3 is TGTGCCATCAGTGAGTCGTATAGGACAGGGGAAGAGACCCAGTACTTC. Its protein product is CAISESYRTGEETQYF.

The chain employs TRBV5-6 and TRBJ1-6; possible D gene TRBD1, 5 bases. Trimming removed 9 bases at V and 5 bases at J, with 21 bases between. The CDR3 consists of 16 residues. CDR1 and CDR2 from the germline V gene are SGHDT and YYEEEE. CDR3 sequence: CATPPSGREDNSPLHF. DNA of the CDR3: TGTGCCACCCCACCGTCCGGCAGGGAGGATAATTCACCCCTCCACTTT. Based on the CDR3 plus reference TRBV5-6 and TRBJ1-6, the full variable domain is DAGVTQSPTHLIKTRGQQVTLRCSPKSGHDTVSWYQQALGQGPQFIFQYYEEEERQRGNFPDRFSGHQFPNYSSELNVNALLLGDSALYLCATPPSGREDNSPLHFGNGTRLTVT.

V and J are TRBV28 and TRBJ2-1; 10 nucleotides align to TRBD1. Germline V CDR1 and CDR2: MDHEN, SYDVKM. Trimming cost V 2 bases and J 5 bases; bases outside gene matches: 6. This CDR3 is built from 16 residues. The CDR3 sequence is CASSLGGQGRNNEQFF. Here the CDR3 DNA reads TGTGCCAGCAGTTTAGGGGGACAGGGGAGAAACAATGAGCAGTTCTTC.

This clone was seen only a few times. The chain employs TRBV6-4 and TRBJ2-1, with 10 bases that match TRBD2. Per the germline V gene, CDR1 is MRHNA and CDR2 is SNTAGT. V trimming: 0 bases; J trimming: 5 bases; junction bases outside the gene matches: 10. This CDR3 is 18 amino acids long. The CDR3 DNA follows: TGTGCCAGCAGTGACTCGCCGAGTCAGCGGGAGGGCGACAATGAGCAGTTCTTC. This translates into CASSDSPSQREGDNEQFF.

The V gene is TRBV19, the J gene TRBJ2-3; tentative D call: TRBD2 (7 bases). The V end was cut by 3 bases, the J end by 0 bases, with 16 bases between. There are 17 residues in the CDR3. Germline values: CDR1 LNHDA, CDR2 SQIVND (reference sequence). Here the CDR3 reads CASSIALGGASTDTQYF. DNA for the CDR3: TGTGCCAGTAGTATCGCCTTAGGGGGGGCTAGCACAGATACGCAGTATTTT.

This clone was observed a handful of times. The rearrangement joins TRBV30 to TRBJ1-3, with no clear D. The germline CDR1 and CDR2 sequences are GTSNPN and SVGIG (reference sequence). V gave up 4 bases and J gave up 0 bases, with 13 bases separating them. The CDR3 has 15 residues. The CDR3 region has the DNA TGTGCCTGGATTGTACCATCAGGCTCTGGAAACACCATATATTTT. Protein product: CAWIVPSGSGNTIYF.

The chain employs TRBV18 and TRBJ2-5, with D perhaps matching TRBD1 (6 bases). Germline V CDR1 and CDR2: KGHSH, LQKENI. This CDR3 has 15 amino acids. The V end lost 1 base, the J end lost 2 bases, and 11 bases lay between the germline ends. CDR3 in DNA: TGTGCCAGCTCACCACGCAGAGGACAGCAAGAGACCCAGTACTTC. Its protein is CASSPRRGQQETQYF. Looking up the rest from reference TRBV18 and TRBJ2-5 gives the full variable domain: NAGVMQNPRHLVRRRGQEARLRCSPMKGHSHVYWYRQLPEEGLKFMVYLQKENIIDESGMPKERFSAEFPKEGPSILRIQQVVRGDSAAYFCASSPRRGQQETQYFGPGTRLLVL.

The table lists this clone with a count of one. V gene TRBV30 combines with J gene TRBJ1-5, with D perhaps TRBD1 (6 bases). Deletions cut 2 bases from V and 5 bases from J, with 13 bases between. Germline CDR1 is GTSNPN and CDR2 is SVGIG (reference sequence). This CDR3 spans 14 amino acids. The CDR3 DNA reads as TGTGCCTGGAGTAGTCCAGGGGTGGATCAGCCCCAGCATTTT. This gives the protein CAWSSPGVDQPQHF.

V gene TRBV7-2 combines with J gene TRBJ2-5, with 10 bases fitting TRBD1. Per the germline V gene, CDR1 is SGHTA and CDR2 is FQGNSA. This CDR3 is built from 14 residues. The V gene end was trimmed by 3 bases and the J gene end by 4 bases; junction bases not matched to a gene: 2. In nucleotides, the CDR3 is TGTGCCAGCAGCTTGGGGACAGGGGCAGAGACCCAGTACTTC. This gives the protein CASSLGTGAETQYF.

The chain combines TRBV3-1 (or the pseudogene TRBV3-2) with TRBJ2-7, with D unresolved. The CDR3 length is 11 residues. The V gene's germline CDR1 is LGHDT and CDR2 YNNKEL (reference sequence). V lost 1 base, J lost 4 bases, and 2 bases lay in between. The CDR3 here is CASSQAYEQYF. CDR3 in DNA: TGTGCCAGCAGCCAAGCATACGAGCAGTACTTC.

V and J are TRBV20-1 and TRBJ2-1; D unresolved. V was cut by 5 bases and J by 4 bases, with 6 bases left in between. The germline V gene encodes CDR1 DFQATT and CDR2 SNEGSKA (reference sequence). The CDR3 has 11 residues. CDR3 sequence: CSAHQYNEQFF. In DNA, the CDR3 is TGCAGTGCTCATCAGTACAATGAGCAGTTCTTC.

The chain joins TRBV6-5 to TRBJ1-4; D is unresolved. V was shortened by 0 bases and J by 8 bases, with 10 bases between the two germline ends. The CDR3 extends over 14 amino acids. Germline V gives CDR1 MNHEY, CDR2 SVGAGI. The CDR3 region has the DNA TGTGCCAGCAGTTACTCCGGGGAGCACGAAAAACTGTTTTTT. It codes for CASSYSGEHEKLFF.

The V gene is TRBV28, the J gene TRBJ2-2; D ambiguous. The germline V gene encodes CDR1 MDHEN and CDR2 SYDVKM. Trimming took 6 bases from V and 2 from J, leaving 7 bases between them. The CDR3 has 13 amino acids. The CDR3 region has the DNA TGTGCCAGCAGAGCAACCAACACCGGGGAGCTGTTTTTT. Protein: CASRATNTGELFF. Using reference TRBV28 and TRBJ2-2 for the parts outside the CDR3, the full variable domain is DVKVTQSSRYLVKRTGEKVFLECVQDMDHENMFWYRQDPGLGLRLIYFSYDVKMKEKGDIPEGYSVSREKKERFSLILESASTNQTSMYLCASRATNTGELFFGEGSRLTVL.

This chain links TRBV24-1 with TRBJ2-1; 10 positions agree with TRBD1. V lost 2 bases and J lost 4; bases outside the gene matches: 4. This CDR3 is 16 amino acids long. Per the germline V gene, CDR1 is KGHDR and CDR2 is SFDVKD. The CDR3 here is CATSDSGQGGYNEQFF. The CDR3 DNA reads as TGTGCCACCAGTGATTCTGGACAGGGGGGTTACAATGAGCAGTTCTTC.

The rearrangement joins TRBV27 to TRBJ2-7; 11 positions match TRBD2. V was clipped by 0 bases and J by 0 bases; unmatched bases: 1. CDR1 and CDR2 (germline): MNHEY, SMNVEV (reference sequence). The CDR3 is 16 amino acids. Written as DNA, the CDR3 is TGTGCCAGCAGTTTATCCGGGACTAGCGGCTCCTACGAGCAGTACTTC. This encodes CASSLSGTSGSYEQYF.

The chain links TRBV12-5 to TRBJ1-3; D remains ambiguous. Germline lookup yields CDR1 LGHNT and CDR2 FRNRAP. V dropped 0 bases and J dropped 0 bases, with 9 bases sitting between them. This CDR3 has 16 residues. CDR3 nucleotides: TGTGCTAGTGGTTTGGTCGGGGTAGACTCTGGAAACACCATATATTTT. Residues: CASGLVGVDSGNTIYF.

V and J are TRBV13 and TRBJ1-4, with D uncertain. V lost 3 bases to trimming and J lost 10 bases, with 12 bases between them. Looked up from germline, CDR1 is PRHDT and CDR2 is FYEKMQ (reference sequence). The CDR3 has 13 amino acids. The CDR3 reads CASSFMRLGKLFF. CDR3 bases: TGTGCCAGCAGCTTCATGCGGTTGGGAAAACTGTTTTTT.

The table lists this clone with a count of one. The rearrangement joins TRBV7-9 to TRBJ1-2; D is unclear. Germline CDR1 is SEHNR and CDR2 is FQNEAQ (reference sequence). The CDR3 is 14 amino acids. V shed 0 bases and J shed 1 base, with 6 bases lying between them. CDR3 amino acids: CASSLAGSNYGYTF. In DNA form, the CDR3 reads TGTGCCAGCAGCTTAGCGGGCAGTAACTATGGCTACACCTTC.

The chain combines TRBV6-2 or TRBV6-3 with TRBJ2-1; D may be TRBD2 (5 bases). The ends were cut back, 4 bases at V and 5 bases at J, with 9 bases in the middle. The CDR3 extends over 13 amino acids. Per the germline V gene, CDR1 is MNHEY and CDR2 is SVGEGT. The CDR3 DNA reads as TGTGCCAGCAGTTTAGGACTCCACAATGAGCAGTTCTTC. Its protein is CASSLGLHNEQFF.

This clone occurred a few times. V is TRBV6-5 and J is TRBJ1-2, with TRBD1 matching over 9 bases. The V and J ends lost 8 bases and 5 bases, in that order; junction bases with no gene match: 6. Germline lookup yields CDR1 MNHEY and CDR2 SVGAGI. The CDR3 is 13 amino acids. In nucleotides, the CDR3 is TGTGCCAGCGCGCCGGGACAGGGTTATGGCTACACCTTC. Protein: CASAPGQGYGYTF.

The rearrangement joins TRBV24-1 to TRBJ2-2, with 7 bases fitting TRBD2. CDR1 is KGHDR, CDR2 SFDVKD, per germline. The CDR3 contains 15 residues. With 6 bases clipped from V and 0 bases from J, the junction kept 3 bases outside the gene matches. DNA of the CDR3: TGTGCCACCAGTCTTGCGGGGGCGAACACCGGGGAGCTGTTTTTT. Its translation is CATSLAGANTGELFF.

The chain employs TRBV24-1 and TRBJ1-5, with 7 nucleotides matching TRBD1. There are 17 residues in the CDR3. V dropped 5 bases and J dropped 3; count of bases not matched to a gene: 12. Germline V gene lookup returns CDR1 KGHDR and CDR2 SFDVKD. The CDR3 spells CATSVIRDSRYNQPQHF. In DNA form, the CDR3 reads TGTGCCACCAGTGTTATTCGGGACAGTCGTTACAATCAGCCCCAGCATTTT.